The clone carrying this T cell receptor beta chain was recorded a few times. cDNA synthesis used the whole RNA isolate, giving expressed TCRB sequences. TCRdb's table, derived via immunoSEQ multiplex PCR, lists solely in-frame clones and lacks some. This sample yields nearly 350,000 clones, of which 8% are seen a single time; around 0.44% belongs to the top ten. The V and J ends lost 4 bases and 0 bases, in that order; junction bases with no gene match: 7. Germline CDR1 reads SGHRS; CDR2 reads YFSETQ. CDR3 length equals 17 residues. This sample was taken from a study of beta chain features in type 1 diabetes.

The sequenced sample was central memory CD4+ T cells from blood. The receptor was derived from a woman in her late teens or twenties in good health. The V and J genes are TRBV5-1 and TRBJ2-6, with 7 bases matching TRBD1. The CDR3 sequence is CASSDTGTASGANVLTF. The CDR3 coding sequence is TGCGCCAGCAGCGACACCGGGACAGCCTCTGGGGCCAACGTCCTGACTTTC. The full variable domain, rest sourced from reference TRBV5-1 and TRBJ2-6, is KAGVTQTPRYLIKTRGQQVTLSCSPISGHRSVSWYQQTPGQGLQFLFEYFSETQRNKGNFPGRFSGRQFSNSRSEMNVSTLELGDSALYLCASSDTGTASGANVLTFGAGSRLTVL.